This paragraph reports one T cell receptor beta chain. Germline V lookup: CDR1 MNHNY, CDR2 SVGAGI (reference sequence). This CDR3 has 14 residues. V shed 4 bases and J shed 8 bases, with 14 bases lying between them. TCRdb re-derived calls from the reads in MiXCR, one entry per CDR3 protein. The profile shows a few hundred thousand distinct CDR3 sequences, 15% to 20% of them singletons. This entry comes from a study of T cell repertoires in cytomegalovirus infection. The chain has TRBV6-6 and TRBJ1-4; the D is unclear. The sequencing sample was made of PBMCs. The receptor comes from a human donor in good health (CMV status not recorded). Some clones in this sample may be carry-over from other donors' samples. In nucleotides, the CDR3 is TGTGCCAGCAGTTCTCACATTGGGCGAGAAAAACTGTTTTTT. Amino acids: CASSSHIGREKLFF.